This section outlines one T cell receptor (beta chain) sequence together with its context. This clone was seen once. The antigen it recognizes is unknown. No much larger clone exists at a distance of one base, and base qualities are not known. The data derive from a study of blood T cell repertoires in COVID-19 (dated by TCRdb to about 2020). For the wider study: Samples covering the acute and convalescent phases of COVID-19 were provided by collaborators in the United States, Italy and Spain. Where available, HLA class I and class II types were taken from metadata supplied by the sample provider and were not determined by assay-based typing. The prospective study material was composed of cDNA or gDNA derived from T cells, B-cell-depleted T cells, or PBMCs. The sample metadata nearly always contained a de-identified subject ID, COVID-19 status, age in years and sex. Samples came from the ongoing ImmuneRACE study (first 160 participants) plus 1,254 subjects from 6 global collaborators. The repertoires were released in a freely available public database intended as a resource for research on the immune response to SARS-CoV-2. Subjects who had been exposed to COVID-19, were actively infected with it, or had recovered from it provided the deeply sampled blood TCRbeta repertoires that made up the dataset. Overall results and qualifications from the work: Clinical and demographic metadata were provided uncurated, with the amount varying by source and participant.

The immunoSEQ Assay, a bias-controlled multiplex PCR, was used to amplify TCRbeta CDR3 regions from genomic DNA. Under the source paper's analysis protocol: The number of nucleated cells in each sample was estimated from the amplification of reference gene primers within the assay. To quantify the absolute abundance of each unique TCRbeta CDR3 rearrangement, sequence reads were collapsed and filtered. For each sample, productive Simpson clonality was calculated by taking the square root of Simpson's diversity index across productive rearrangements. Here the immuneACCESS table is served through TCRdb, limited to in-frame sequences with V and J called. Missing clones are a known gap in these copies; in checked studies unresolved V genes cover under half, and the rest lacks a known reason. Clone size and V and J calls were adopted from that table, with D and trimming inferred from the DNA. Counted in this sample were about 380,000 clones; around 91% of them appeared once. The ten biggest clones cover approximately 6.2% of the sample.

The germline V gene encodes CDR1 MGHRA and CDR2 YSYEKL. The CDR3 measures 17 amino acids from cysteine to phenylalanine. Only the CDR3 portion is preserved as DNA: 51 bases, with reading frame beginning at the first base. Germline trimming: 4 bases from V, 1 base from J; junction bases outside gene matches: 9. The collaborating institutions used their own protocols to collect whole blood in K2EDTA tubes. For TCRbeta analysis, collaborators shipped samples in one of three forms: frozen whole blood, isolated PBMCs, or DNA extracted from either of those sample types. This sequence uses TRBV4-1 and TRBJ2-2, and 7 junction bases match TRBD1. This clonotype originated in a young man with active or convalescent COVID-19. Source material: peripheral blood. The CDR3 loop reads CASSPPSDRLNTGELFF. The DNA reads TGCGCCAGCAGCCCACCATCGGACAGGTTGAACACCGGGGAGCTGTTTTTT.